One sample yielded the 8 T cell receptor beta chains listed below, sequenced in a study of blood T cell repertoires in COVID-19. Using immunoSEQ multiplex PCR, the repertoire was profiled, and TCRdb retains in-frame clones only, with some absent. The sample lists 300,000 to 400,000 clones, approximately 91% occurring once. The sequencing sample was made of peripheral blood. The receptors derive from a woman aged 70 to 79 with COVID-19, enrolled during active disease.

V usage is TRBV10-1 and J usage is TRBJ2-7, with TRBD2 identical over 7 bases. This CDR3 spans 14 amino acids. The ends lost 5 bases at V and 5 bases at J; junction bases unmatched: 9. Germline lookup yields CDR1 WNHNN and CDR2 SYGVQD (reference sequence). The CDR3 coding sequence is TGCGCCAGCAGTAGCAGCGGGGACCTCCACGAGCAGTACTTC. Translated, it gives CASSSSGDLHEQYF.

Remarks on this clone: This CDR3 is also generated by other DNA sequences in the sample. The chain combines TRBV30 with TRBJ1-2; D gene uncertain. The CDR3 spans 13 residues. Germline-derived CDR1 and CDR2 are GTSNPN and SVGIG (reference sequence). V shed 1 base and J shed 1 base, with 7 bases lying between them. The CDR3 spells CAWSGGLNYGYTF. In DNA, the CDR3 is TGTGCCTGGAGTGGAGGGCTTAACTATGGCTACACCTTC.

V and J are TRBV6-2 or TRBV6-3 and TRBJ2-5, with TRBD2 matching over 7 bases. CDR1 and CDR2 from the germline V gene are MNHEY and SVGEGT. V gave up 2 bases and J gave up 5 bases; unmatched junction bases: 14. This CDR3 contains 17 residues. The CDR3 DNA sequence: TGTGCCAGCAGTTACCCTGAGACTAGCCCAATGCCGGAGACCCAGTACTTC. The encoded protein is CASSYPETSPMPETQYF.

The chain combines TRBV7-8 with TRBJ2-2, with D uncertain. V lost 0 bases and J 0 bases, leaving 8 bases between the germline ends. The CDR3 runs to 16 residues. The germline CDR1 and CDR2 sequences are SGHVS and FQNEAQ. Written as DNA, the CDR3 is TGTGCCAGCAGCTTAGCGTTGGCCGCGAACACCGGGGAGCTGTTTTTT. Translated: CASSLALAANTGELFF.

This chain links TRBV5-6 with TRBJ2-7; TRBD1 agrees at 8 bases. This CDR3 contains 14 residues. The germline gives CDR1 SGHDT, CDR2 YYEEEE. Trimming took 0 bases from V and 5 from J; bases not matched to a gene: 4. CDR3 DNA: TGTGCCAGCAGCTTGGCAGGGGGCAGGAACGAGCAGTACTTC. Its translation: CASSLAGGRNEQYF.

The chain combines TRBV7-3 with TRBJ2-1; weak D call: TRBD1 (8 bases). V lost 5 bases, J lost 6 bases, and 14 bases lay in between. CDR3 length: 14 residues. Germline assignment: CDR1 SGHTA and CDR2 FQGTGA. The CDR3, as DNA: TGTGCCAGCAGCCTGGACAGGGAGGGCAATGAGCAGTTCTTC. It translates to CASSLDREGNEQFF.

The chain has TRBV3-1 (or the pseudogene TRBV3-2) and TRBJ1-1, with D uncertain. CDR3 size: 13 residues. Germline lookup yields CDR1 LGHDT and CDR2 YNNKEL (reference sequence). Trimming removed 3 bases at V and 1 base at J, with 6 bases between. CDR3 DNA sequence: TGTGCCAGCAGCCACCGGGAGAACACTGAAGCTTTCTTT. It translates to CASSHRENTEAFF.

The rearrangement uses TRBV30 and TRBJ1-2; 7 nucleotides match TRBD1. V lost 7 bases to trimming and J lost 9 bases; unmatched junction nucleotides: 5. This CDR3 has 10 amino acids. The germline gives CDR1 GTSNPN, CDR2 SVGIG (reference sequence). Here the CDR3 DNA reads TGTGCCTCCGGACAGGCGCGCTACACCTTC. Encoded protein: CASGQARYTF.